Presented here are 17 T cell receptor beta chains from one specimen sequenced in a study of cytomegalovirus exposure and HLA in healthy donors. PCR primers comprised 60 Vbeta and 13 Jbeta primers. Repertoires were generated with immunoSEQ multiplex PCR, while TCRdb's copy carries only in-frame clones and drops some. The sample lists 150,000 to 170,000 clones, roughly 80% occurring once. Material for sequencing was PBMCs. Source of these receptors: a man younger than 45 in good health and CMV-seropositive.

J is TRBJ2-5 and V is TRBV5-1; tentatively, D is TRBD2 (5 bases). The length of the CDR3 is 15 residues. Trimming cost V 0 bases and J 4 bases, with 13 bases left between them. The germline V gene encodes CDR1 SGHRS and CDR2 YFSETQ. CDR3 bases: TGCGCCAGCAGCTTGGAACGTGGGAGTAGAGAGACCCAGTACTTC. This gives the protein CASSLERGSRETQYF. The entire variable domain, with the rest obtained from reference TRBV5-1 and TRBJ2-5, is as follows: KAGVTQTPRYLIKTRGQQVTLSCSPISGHRSVSWYQQTPGQGLQFLFEYFSETQRNKGNFPGRFSGRQFSNSRSEMNVSTLELGDSALYLCASSLERGSRETQYFGPGTRLLVL.

In its sample, this clone was seen once. The CDR3 nucleotides read TGCGCCAGCAACTTTAGACAGGGGGGAGGGACTGAAGCTTTCTTT. It encodes CASNFRQGGGTEAFF. The chain employs TRBV5-1 and TRBJ1-1, with 9 bases that match TRBD1. This CDR3 has 15 amino acids. J lost 5 bases, V lost 6 bases, and 11 bases had no gene match. CDR1 and CDR2 from the germline V gene are SGHRS and YFSETQ.

This clone was counted only a few times. The chain combines TRBV27 with TRBJ2-3; D is ambiguous. Germline V gene lookup returns CDR1 MNHEY and CDR2 SMNVEV (reference sequence). V gave up 6 bases and J gave up 1 base, with 17 bases separating them. The CDR3 covers 16 residues. Here the CDR3 reads CASSLTVRRGTDTQYF. The CDR3 bases are TGTGCCAGCAGCTTGACTGTGAGGCGTGGCACAGATACGCAGTATTTT.

The chain employs TRBV4-1 and TRBJ2-1; D perhaps matches TRBD2 (5 bases). V was shortened by 0 bases and J by 1 base, with 10 bases between the two germline ends. This CDR3 comprises 16 residues. Germline CDR1 MGHRA, CDR2 YSYEKL. The DNA of the CDR3 is TGCGCCAGCAGCCAAGATTTATCGGGGTCCTACAATGAGCAGTTCTTC. Protein product: CASSQDLSGSYNEQFF.

This clone occurred once. This chain joins TRBV18 and TRBJ1-1, with 7 bases lining up with TRBD1. The CDR3 covers 15 residues. With V trimmed by 1 base and J by 1 base, 3 bases remained unmatched. Germline V gives CDR1 KGHSH, CDR2 LQKENI. The CDR3 is CASSPRDSENTEAFF. DNA of the CDR3: TGTGCCAGCTCACCACGGGACAGCGAGAACACTGAAGCTTTCTTT.

This chain links TRBV29-1 with TRBJ2-7; TRBD2 is a possible D gene (6 bases). Germline assignment: CDR1 SQVTM and CDR2 ANQGSEA. The V and J ends lost 5 bases and 7 bases respectively, with 18 bases between them. The length of the CDR3 is 13 residues. The CDR3 nucleotides are TGCAGCGTTCGAGAAAATGAGGCGGGAGAGCAGTACTTC. Translated, it gives CSVRENEAGEQYF.

This chain joins TRBV6-5 and TRBJ1-2, with 7 bases identical to TRBD1. V lost 6 bases and J lost 8; bases outside the gene matches: 15. The CDR3 has 15 residues. Germline V lookup: CDR1 MNHEY, CDR2 SVGAGI. DNA for the CDR3: TGTGCCAGCAGCCCAACTGACAGGGTAGGGAGCGGCTACACCTTC. This translates into CASSPTDRVGSGYTF.

This clone was found once. The chain recombines TRBV19 with TRBJ2-3, with TRBD2 matching over 8 bases. CDR1 is LNHDA, CDR2 SQIVND, per germline (reference sequence). The CDR3 has 15 residues. The ends lost 1 base at V and 2 bases at J; junction bases unmatched: 2. The CDR3 bases are TGTGCCAGTAGTATAGCCGGGGGGGTCACAGATACGCAGTATTTT. Encoded protein: CASSIAGGVTDTQYF.

Worth noting for this clone: The junction and the germline gene differ at one end; a read error may be behind it. J is TRBJ1-5 and V is TRBV27; D is uncertain. CDR3 size: 12 residues. Germline CDR1 reads MNHEY; CDR2 reads SMNVEV (reference sequence). CDR3 sequence: CASSYSDQPQHF. The CDR3 nucleotides are TGTGCCAGCAGTTATAGCGATCAGCCCCAGCATTTT.

A single count supports this clone. The chain employs TRBV30 and TRBJ1-5; D is perhaps TRBD1 (6 bases). The germline gives CDR1 GTSNPN, CDR2 SVGIG (reference sequence). V was cut by 0 bases and J by 3 bases, with 9 bases left in between. The CDR3 runs to 14 residues. DNA for the CDR3: TGTGCCTGGAGTGTAGGGACATTCAATCAGCCCCAGCATTTT. Its translation is CAWSVGTFNQPQHF.

V usage is TRBV29-1 and J usage is TRBJ2-7; 10 bases align to TRBD1. The CDR3 extends over 15 amino acids. The trim removed 6 bases at V and 5 bases at J, leaving 13 bases unmatched. Germline CDR1 SQVTM, CDR2 ANQGSEA. CDR3 bases: TGCAGCGTCGTAACCGGGACAGGGGAGGCTGACGAGCAGTACTTC. This codes for CSVVTGTGEADEQYF.

The rearrangement joins TRBV4-3 to TRBJ1-2; perhaps TRBD1 as D (6 bases). Germline loops: CDR1 LGHNA, CDR2 YSLEER. The V gene lost 1 base and the J gene lost 4 bases, with 13 bases spanning the gap. The CDR3 contains 15 residues. The CDR3 DNA is TGCGCCAGCAGCCAAGTGGGGGAGGGGGTCTATGGCTACACCTTC. The encoded protein is CASSQVGEGVYGYTF.

The chain carries TRBV28 and TRBJ1-6, with 7 bases that match TRBD1. The germline CDR1 and CDR2 sequences are MDHEN and SYDVKM. The V segment lost 4 bases and the J segment 5 bases; nucleotides outside the gene matches: 5. The CDR3 loop spans 15 amino acids. This CDR3 reads CASSSGGVDNSPLHF. DNA for the CDR3: TGTGCCAGCAGTTCAGGGGGTGTCGATAATTCACCCCTCCACTTT.

This chain joins TRBV9 and TRBJ1-2; 9 bases fit TRBD1. The CDR3 contains 15 residues. From germline, CDR1 is SGDLS and CDR2 YYNGEE. Losses at the gene ends were 2 bases for V and 8 bases for J; bases not matched to a gene: 10. CDR3: CASSVRGQGLEGYTF. CDR3 in DNA: TGTGCCAGCAGCGTTAGGGGACAGGGATTAGAGGGCTACACCTTC. Full variable domain (remainder filled in from reference TRBV9 and TRBJ1-2): DSGVTQTPKHLITATGQRVTLRCSPRSGDLSVYWYQQSLDQGLQFLIQYYNGEERAKGNILERFSAQQFPDLHSELNLSSLELGDSALYFCASSVRGQGLEGYTFGSGTRLTVV.

The rearrangement uses TRBV19 and TRBJ2-5; tentative D call: TRBD2 (6 bases). Trimming left V 6 bases short and J 2 bases short, with 16 bases between. The CDR3 extends over 15 amino acids. Germline values: CDR1 LNHDA, CDR2 SQIVND (reference sequence). CDR3 nucleotide sequence: TGTGCCAGTAGGCTCTCTATAGCGGTACAAGAGACCCAGTACTTC. Translated: CASRLSIAVQETQYF.

The V call is TRBV30, the J call TRBJ2-1; 7 bases fit TRBD1. The CDR3 extends over 12 amino acids. J was trimmed by 7 bases and V by 0 bases; bases with no gene match: 0. Germline V gene sequence: CDR1 GTSNPN, CDR2 SVGIG (reference sequence). CDR3 loop: CAWSVQGNEQFF. The CDR3 nucleotides are TGTGCCTGGAGTGTACAGGGGAATGAGCAGTTCTTC. Together with reference TRBV30 and TRBJ2-1, the CDR3 gives the full variable domain: SQTIHQWPATLVQPVGSPLSLECTVEGTSNPNLYWYRQAAGRGLQLLFYSVGIGQISSEVPQNLSASRPQDRQFILSSKKLLLSDSGFYLCAWSVQGNEQFFGPGTRLTVL.

This clone was recorded a few times. The chain employs TRBV6-1 and TRBJ2-7; 10 nucleotides agree with TRBD1. Trimming removed 7 bases from V and 5 bases from J; junction bases left unmatched: 8. The CDR3 consists of 14 residues. Looked up from germline, CDR1 is MNHNS and CDR2 is SASEGT. The CDR3 sequence is CASTPGQGVDEQYF. The DNA of the CDR3 is TGTGCCAGCACCCCAGGACAGGGGGTTGACGAGCAGTACTTC.